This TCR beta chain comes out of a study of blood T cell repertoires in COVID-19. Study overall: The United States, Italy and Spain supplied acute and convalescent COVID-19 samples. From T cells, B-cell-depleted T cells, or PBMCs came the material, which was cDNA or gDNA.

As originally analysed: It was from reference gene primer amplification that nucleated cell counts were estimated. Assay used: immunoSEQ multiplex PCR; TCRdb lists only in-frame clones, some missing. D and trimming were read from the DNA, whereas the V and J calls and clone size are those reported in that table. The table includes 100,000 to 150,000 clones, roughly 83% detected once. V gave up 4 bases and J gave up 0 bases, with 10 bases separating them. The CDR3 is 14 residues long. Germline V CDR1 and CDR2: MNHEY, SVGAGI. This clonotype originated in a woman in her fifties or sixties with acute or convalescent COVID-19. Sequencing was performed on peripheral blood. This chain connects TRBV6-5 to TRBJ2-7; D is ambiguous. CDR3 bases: TGTGCCAGCAGTTTCAGGCAGGACTCCTACGAGCAGTACTTC. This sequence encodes CASSFRQDSYEQYF.